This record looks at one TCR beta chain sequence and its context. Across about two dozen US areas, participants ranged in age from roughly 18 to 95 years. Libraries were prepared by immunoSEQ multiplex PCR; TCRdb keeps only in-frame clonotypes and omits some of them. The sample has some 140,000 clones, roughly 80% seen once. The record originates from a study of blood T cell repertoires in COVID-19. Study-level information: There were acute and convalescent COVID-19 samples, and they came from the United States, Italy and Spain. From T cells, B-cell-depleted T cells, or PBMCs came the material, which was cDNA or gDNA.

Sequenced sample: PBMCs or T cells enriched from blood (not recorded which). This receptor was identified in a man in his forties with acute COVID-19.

CDR3 residues: CASSLRTVSGANVLTF. The CDR3 DNA is TGTGCCAGCAGCCTCCGGACAGTCTCTGGGGCCAACGTCCTGACTTTC. V gene TRBV7-8 combines with J gene TRBJ2-6, with D perhaps TRBD1 (6 bases). Trimming shortened V by 5 bases and J by 0 bases, and 11 bases separated the two germline ends. The CDR3 extends over 16 amino acids. Germline CDR1 SGHVS, CDR2 FQNEAQ.